The source of this T cell receptor (beta chain) is a study of blood T cell repertoires in COVID-19. V gave up 0 bases and J gave up 7 bases; unmatched junction bases: 2. The CDR3 has 15 amino acids. Germline V gene sequence: CDR1 MNHEY, CDR2 SMNVEV (reference sequence). The repertoire was sequenced with immunoSEQ multiplex PCR; TCRdb's copy has only in-frame clones and lacks some. The sample includes about 270,000 clones, 90% of them seen just once. The sample taken for sequencing was PBMCs or T cells enriched from blood (not recorded which). This sequence was found in a woman between 25 and 40 years old with acute COVID-19. The rearrangement joins TRBV27 to TRBJ1-4, with TRBD1 matching over 10 bases. The CDR3 sequence is CASSLSWTGGEKLFF. CDR3 nucleotides: TGTGCCAGCAGTTTATCTTGGACAGGGGGTGAAAAACTGTTTTTT.